This is a list of T cell receptor beta chains from one sample in a study of shared clonotypes between healthy human individuals. The table came from immunoSEQ multiplex PCR; TCRdb's copy has only in-frame clones and leaves some out. The sample records about 660,000 clones, approximately 79% being singletons. The sample consisted of memory CD4+ T cells sorted from blood. These receptor sequences come from a woman in her 30s in good health. CDR3s include the opening cysteine and the closing phenylalanine or tryptophan. D genes are given only for firm matches. A row's size may be missing; if present it is once, few, many or a size class.

CDR3aa	CDR3nt	d_gene	v_gene	abundance	j_gene
CSVLSSHYGYTF	TGCAGCGTTCTCAGCAGTCACTATGGCTACACCTTC	.	TRBV29-1	.	TRBJ1-2
CASSNRGVTEAFF	TGCGCCAGCAGCAACAGGGGGGTCACTGAAGCTTTCTTT	TRBD1	TRBV10-1	.	TRBJ1-1
CAISDRSDEQYF	TGTGCCATCAGTGACAGGTCGGACGAGCAGTACTTC	.	TRBV10-3	.	TRBJ2-7
CASSELARDAEQFF	TGTGCCAGCAGTGAATTGGCCAGGGACGCTGAGCAGTTCTTC	.	TRBV2	.	TRBJ2-1
CASIGAGTGGRYEQFF	TGTGCCAGCATCGGCGCCGGGACAGGGGGCCGATATGAGCAGTTCTTC	TRBD1	TRBV28	.	TRBJ2-1
CASSHQDRGGEKLFF	TGTGCCAGCAGCCACCAAGACAGGGGTGGTGAAAAACTGTTTTTT	TRBD1	TRBV4-2	.	TRBJ1-4
CASSGGVGEKLFF	TGCGCCAGCAGTGGAGGGGTCGGGGAAAAACTGTTTTTT	.	TRBV10-2	.	TRBJ1-4
CASSAASVSVGYTF	TGTGCCAGCAGCGCCGCCTCGGTGTCGGTTGGCTACACCTTC	.	TRBV28	.	TRBJ1-2
CASSLRPGTEAFF	TGTGCCAGCAGCTTAAGGCCGGGGACTGAAGCTTTCTTT	.	TRBV11-2	.	TRBJ1-1
CAKKVGYGYTF	TGTGCCAAAAAGGTGGGGTATGGCTACACCTTC	.	TRBV19	.	TRBJ1-2
CASSVGPGPRSQFF	TGTGCCAGCAGCGTAGGGCCGGGACCCAGATCTCAGTTCTTC	.	TRBV9	.	TRBJ2-1
CASNPSGHVGNIQYF	TGTGCCAGCAACCCGTCGGGCCACGTTGGAAACATTCAGTACTTC	.	TRBV7-2	.	TRBJ2-4
CASSLRIDLHF	TGTGCCAGCAGTTTAAGGATAGACCTCCACTTT	.	TRBV2	.	TRBJ1-6
CASSSDFEAFF	TGTGCCAGCAGTAGTGATTTTGAAGCTTTCTTT	.	TRBV28	.	TRBJ1-1
CASSLTSSNWHEQFF	TGTGCCAGCAGCTTAACGTCTAGCAATTGGCATGAGCAGTTCTTC	.	TRBV7-9	few	TRBJ2-1
CASRVPAGKHYGYTF	TGTGCCAGCAGGGTACCGGCAGGGAAGCACTATGGCTACACTTTC	.	TRBV28	.	TRBJ1-2
CASSLIAGGHEQYF	TGTGCCAGCAGTTTAATCGCAGGGGGCCACGAGCAGTACTTC	TRBD1	TRBV28	.	TRBJ2-7